These T cell receptor beta chains were read from a single sample in a study of T cells in Graves' hyperthyroidism and ophthalmopathy. Using its own MiXCR run on the multiplex PCR reads, TCRdb lists one record per CDR3 protein. The repertoire holds 470,000 or so distinct CDR3 sequences, with around 20% as singletons. Sequencing was done on a sample of blood. The receptors originated from a man younger than 30 with Graves' hyperthyroidism. CDR3s leave out the opening cysteine and the closing phenylalanine or tryptophan. The order of the fields is D gene, V gene, J gene, CDR3 protein. A D gene is named only where the DNA matches it firmly.

d_call: TRBD1; v_call: TRBV6-1; j_call: TRBJ2-7; cdr3_aa: ASSGWDRGPREQY
d_call: TRBD2; v_call: TRBV7-2; j_call: TRBJ2-7; cdr3_aa: ASSPQRGPSYEQY
d_call: .; v_call: TRBV29-1; j_call: TRBJ1-1; cdr3_aa: SVEEMAVPNTEAF
d_call: .; v_call: TRBV27; j_call: TRBJ1-1; cdr3_aa: ASSPTLPGRGGEAF
d_call: TRBD1; v_call: TRBV20-1; j_call: TRBJ1-2; cdr3_aa: SARGLGTGSNYGYT
d_call: TRBD2; v_call: TRBV11-2; j_call: TRBJ2-7; cdr3_aa: ASSSPGLAGAYEQY
d_call: .; v_call: TRBV9; j_call: TRBJ1-2; cdr3_aa: ASSVAEINNYGYT
d_call: .; v_call: TRBV29-1; j_call: TRBJ1-2; cdr3_aa: SVEAEANYGYT
d_call: .; v_call: TRBV7-6; j_call: TRBJ2-2; cdr3_aa: ASSLVQNTGELF
d_call: .; v_call: TRBV4-2; j_call: TRBJ1-2; cdr3_aa: ASSHHFGTFEGYGYT
d_call: .; v_call: TRBV12-3/TRBV12-4; j_call: TRBJ1-3; cdr3_aa: ASSLTGPLASGNAIY
d_call: TRBD1; v_call: TRBV28; j_call: TRBJ2-7; cdr3_aa: ASSLFATGAYEQY
d_call: TRBD1; v_call: TRBV12-3/TRBV12-4; j_call: TRBJ1-5; cdr3_aa: ASNSGTVQQPQH
d_call: TRBD1; v_call: TRBV9; j_call: TRBJ1-2; cdr3_aa: ASSVEVRGDYGYT
d_call: TRBD1; v_call: TRBV12-3/TRBV12-4; j_call: TRBJ2-3; cdr3_aa: ASSPDRAEQY
d_call: .; v_call: TRBV6-1; j_call: TRBJ1-5; cdr3_aa: ASSINSNQPQH
d_call: .; v_call: TRBV6-2/TRBV6-3; j_call: TRBJ2-7; cdr3_aa: ASNTLRGSAYEQY
d_call: .; v_call: TRBV30; j_call: TRBJ2-7; cdr3_aa: AWSVRLDYEQY
d_call: .; v_call: TRBV6-1; j_call: TRBJ1-1; cdr3_aa: ASSVGRYTEAF
d_call: TRBD2; v_call: TRBV6-1; j_call: TRBJ2-5; cdr3_aa: ASGETSAGTQY
d_call: .; v_call: TRBV6-2/TRBV6-3; j_call: TRBJ2-5; cdr3_aa: ASSYSPGQVETQY
d_call: .; v_call: TRBV28; j_call: TRBJ1-2; cdr3_aa: ASSLGSDYGYT
d_call: TRBD1; v_call: TRBV7-8; j_call: TRBJ2-7; cdr3_aa: ASNLGQGSGSYEQY
d_call: .; v_call: TRBV19; j_call: TRBJ1-5; cdr3_aa: ASSMAGGAHQPQH
d_call: TRBD1; v_call: TRBV7-9; j_call: TRBJ1-1; cdr3_aa: ASSTSDRGAF
d_call: TRBD2; v_call: TRBV9; j_call: TRBJ2-2; cdr3_aa: ASSVGVAGGPTGELF
d_call: .; v_call: TRBV9; j_call: TRBJ1-1; cdr3_aa: ASSTRAEDTEAF
d_call: .; v_call: TRBV27; j_call: TRBJ1-5; cdr3_aa: ASSPGTGVLNQPQH
d_call: TRBD1; v_call: TRBV27; j_call: TRBJ1-3; cdr3_aa: ASSFPIRTGDGNTIY
d_call: TRBD1; v_call: TRBV15; j_call: TRBJ1-1; cdr3_aa: ATSRGRTGRFAEAF
d_call: TRBD2; v_call: TRBV6-1; j_call: TRBJ2-5; cdr3_aa: ASSEKWAGGPETQY
d_call: .; v_call: TRBV6-2/TRBV6-3; j_call: TRBJ2-7; cdr3_aa: ASSYSDLVTEQY
d_call: .; v_call: TRBV7-8; j_call: TRBJ1-5; cdr3_aa: ASSLVGGGGNQPQH
d_call: .; v_call: TRBV2; j_call: TRBJ2-5; cdr3_aa: ASNVPRGWETQY
d_call: .; v_call: TRBV6-1; j_call: TRBJ2-7; cdr3_aa: ASKVGGSYEQY
d_call: .; v_call: TRBV7-2; j_call: TRBJ2-7; cdr3_aa: ASSPGTPYEQY
d_call: .; v_call: TRBV5-1; j_call: TRBJ1-1; cdr3_aa: ASSLVAVMNTEAF
d_call: TRBD1; v_call: TRBV18; j_call: TRBJ2-4; cdr3_aa: ASSPLAGGAENIQY
d_call: TRBD1; v_call: TRBV18; j_call: TRBJ1-1; cdr3_aa: ASSPATGPPMNTEAF
d_call: .; v_call: TRBV30; j_call: TRBJ2-7; cdr3_aa: ACSGTASYEQY
d_call: .; v_call: TRBV11-2; j_call: TRBJ1-2; cdr3_aa: ASSLTGSDYGYT
d_call: .; v_call: TRBV27; j_call: TRBJ2-7; cdr3_aa: ASSYGGGTYEQY
d_call: .; v_call: TRBV10-3; j_call: TRBJ1-1; cdr3_aa: AISESEGKGAF
d_call: TRBD2; v_call: TRBV20-1; j_call: TRBJ2-5; cdr3_aa: SASYTSGGARETQY
d_call: .; v_call: TRBV28; j_call: TRBJ1-2; cdr3_aa: ASSALYGYT
d_call: .; v_call: TRBV6-1; j_call: TRBJ1-1; cdr3_aa: ASSDPEGGTEAF
d_call: .; v_call: TRBV20-1; j_call: TRBJ1-2; cdr3_aa: SARDPRSYGYT
d_call: .; v_call: TRBV12-3/TRBV12-4; j_call: TRBJ2-7; cdr3_aa: ASSLSEGSSEQY
d_call: .; v_call: TRBV20-1; j_call: TRBJ2-7; cdr3_aa: SPAGAINEQY
d_call: .; v_call: TRBV19; j_call: TRBJ2-7; cdr3_aa: ASSMGGGSYEQY
d_call: .; v_call: TRBV12-3/TRBV12-4; j_call: TRBJ1-2; cdr3_aa: ASSLARGEPSNYGYT